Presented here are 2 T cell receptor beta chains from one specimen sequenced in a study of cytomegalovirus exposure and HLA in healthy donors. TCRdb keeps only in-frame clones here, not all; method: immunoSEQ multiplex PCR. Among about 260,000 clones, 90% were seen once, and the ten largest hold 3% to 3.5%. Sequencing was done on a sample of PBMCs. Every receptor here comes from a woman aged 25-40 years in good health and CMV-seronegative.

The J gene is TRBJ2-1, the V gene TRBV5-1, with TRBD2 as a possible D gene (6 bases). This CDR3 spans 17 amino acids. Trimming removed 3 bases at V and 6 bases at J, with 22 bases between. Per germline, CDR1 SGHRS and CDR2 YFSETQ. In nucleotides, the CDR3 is TGCGCCAGCAGCTCACCCTTAAGGGGAGGTGAGGCCAATGAGCAGTTCTTC. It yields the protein CASSSPLRGGEANEQFF.

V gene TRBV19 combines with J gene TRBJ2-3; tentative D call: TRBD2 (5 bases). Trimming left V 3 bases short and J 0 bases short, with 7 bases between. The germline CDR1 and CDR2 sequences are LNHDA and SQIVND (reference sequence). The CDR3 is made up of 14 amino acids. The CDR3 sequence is CASSIGLSTDTQYF. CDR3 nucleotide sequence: TGTGCCAGTAGTATCGGACTTAGCACAGATACGCAGTATTTT.